Below are 30 T cell receptor beta chains sequenced from a single sample in a study of T cells in narcolepsy. Data came from immunoSEQ multiplex PCR; TCRdb stores just in-frame clones and leaves some out. The sample has 25,000 to 35,000 clones, 60% to 85% seen once. The sequenced sample consisted of memory (CD45RA-) CD4+ T cells from blood. These receptors were obtained from a human donor in good health.

V is TRBV10-3 and J is TRBJ2-3, with 8 positions matching TRBD2. Germline trimming cut 5 bases from V and 4 bases from J; bases unmatched to any gene: 14. The length of the CDR3 is 17 residues. CDR1 and CDR2 (germline): ENHRY, SYGVKD. DNA of the CDR3: TGTGCCATCAGTAACCCGCCGAGCGGGAGTAGGCCAGATACGCAGTATTTT. It encodes CAISNPPSGSRPDTQYF.

The J gene is TRBJ2-2, the V gene TRBV19; 7 nucleotides agree with TRBD1. Germline loops: CDR1 LNHDA, CDR2 SQIVND (reference sequence). With 0 bases clipped from V and 5 bases from J, the junction kept 6 bases outside the gene matches. This CDR3 spans 16 amino acids. The DNA of the CDR3 is TGTGCCAGTAGTATAGATAGGGCAGGGGGTACCGGGGAGCTGTTTTTT. Translating gives CASSIDRAGGTGELFF. Combining the CDR3 with reference TRBV19 and TRBJ2-2 gives the whole variable domain DGGITQSPKYLFRKEGQNVTLSCEQNLNHDAMYWYRQDPGQGLRLIYYSQIVNDFQKGDIAEGYSVSREKKESFPLTVTSAQKNPTAFYLCASSIDRAGGTGELFFGEGSRLTVL.

The CDR3 DNA is TGTGCCACTGGGACGGCGAACTATGGCTACACCTTC. Translated: CATGTANYGYTF. The chain joins TRBV2 to TRBJ1-2; D is possibly TRBD1 (5 bases). This CDR3 is built from 12 residues. The ends were cut back, 10 bases at V and 2 bases at J, with 11 bases in the middle. Germline assignment: CDR1 SNHLY and CDR2 FYNNEI.

The genes are TRBV18 and TRBJ2-7; D is perhaps TRBD2 (6 bases). Trimming took off 2 bases at V and 4 bases at J, with 12 bases between the two ends. The CDR3 has 14 residues. The germline CDR1 and CDR2 sequences are KGHSH and LQKENI. The CDR3 spells CASSPSFRGYEQYF. DNA for the CDR3: TGTGCCAGCTCACCAAGTTTCCGGGGGTACGAGCAGTACTTC.

The chain links TRBV19 to TRBJ1-5, with a possible D match to TRBD1 (6 bases). CDR1 LNHDA and CDR2 SQIVND come from the germline V gene (reference sequence). The CDR3 runs 14 residues. The V and J ends lost 4 bases and 2 bases respectively, with 9 bases between them. The CDR3 loop is CASSTSGGNQPQHF. In DNA, the CDR3 is TGTGCCAGTAGTACCTCAGGGGGCAATCAGCCCCAGCATTTT.

The V gene is TRBV27, the J gene TRBJ2-7; D may be TRBD2 (5 bases). V shed 4 bases and J shed 2 bases, with 15 bases lying between them. CDR3 length: 15 amino acids. The germline CDR1 and CDR2 sequences are MNHEY and SMNVEV (reference sequence). The CDR3 nucleotides read TGTGCCAGCAGTTATTCTCAGACTAAAACCTACGAGCAGTACTTC. It is translated as CASSYSQTKTYEQYF.

The CDR3 nucleotides read TGTGCCAGCAGCCCCTATGACAGCTATGGCTACACCTTC. It is translated as CASSPYDSYGYTF. The gene calls are TRBV7-8 and TRBJ1-2, with D possibly being TRBD1 (5 bases). The CDR3 totals 13 residues. V lost 5 bases to trimming and J lost 4 bases, with 11 bases between them. Germline values: CDR1 SGHVS, CDR2 FQNEAQ.

This clone qualifies as medium-sized (0.01 to 0.1%). The V call is TRBV28, the J call TRBJ2-5; a possible D gene is TRBD1 (6 bases). The CDR3 runs 14 residues. Germline assignment: CDR1 MDHEN and CDR2 SYDVKM. Trimming left V 5 bases short and J 1 base short, with 11 bases between. The CDR3 protein is CASSPTGLQETQYF. The CDR3, as DNA: TGTGCCAGCAGTCCGACAGGCCTCCAAGAGACCCAGTACTTC.

This clone was seen more than once but under ten times. The chain couples TRBV14 to TRBJ1-3; the D is unclear. Germline CDR1 reads SGHDN; CDR2 reads FVKESK. V was cut by 1 base and J by 0 bases, with 10 bases left in between. The CDR3 has 16 residues. CDR3 coding DNA: TGTGCCAGCAGCCAAGGAATGCTCCTCTCTGGAAACACCATATATTTT. Protein: CASSQGMLLSGNTIYF.

This clone showed up just once. V gene TRBV28 combines with J gene TRBJ2-7, with 10 bases lining up with TRBD1. The V segment lost 5 bases and the J segment 5 bases; nucleotides outside the gene matches: 9. Germline V gene data show CDR1 as MDHEN and CDR2 as SYDVKM. This CDR3 contains 15 residues. The CDR3 loop reads CASSPGDRGYHEQYF. The CDR3 region has the DNA TGTGCCAGCAGTCCCGGGGACAGGGGCTATCACGAGCAGTACTTC.

The chain links TRBV28 to TRBJ2-7; TRBD1 matches 10 bases. Germline V CDR1 and CDR2: MDHEN, SYDVKM. This CDR3 is built from 14 residues. The V gene end was trimmed by 6 bases and the J gene end by 5 bases; junction bases not matched to a gene: 7. The CDR3 bases are TGTGCCAGCAGACTGACAGGGGGCAGGGACGAGCAGTACTTC. It translates to CASRLTGGRDEQYF.

The chain joins TRBV7-3 to TRBJ1-1; D is unresolved. V dropped 4 bases and J dropped 1 base, with 10 bases sitting between them. This CDR3 has 14 residues. Germline V gene sequence: CDR1 SGHTA, CDR2 FQGTGA. This chain's CDR3 is CASSSEDGNTEAFF. The CDR3 DNA reads as TGTGCCAGCAGCTCCGAAGACGGGAACACTGAAGCTTTCTTT.

This clone was counted between two and nine times. The V and J genes are TRBV5-4 and TRBJ2-7; TRBD2 matches 7 bases. Looked up from germline, CDR1 is SGHNT and CDR2 is YYREEE (reference sequence). V lost 4 bases and J lost 6; bases outside the gene matches: 19. This CDR3 region has 17 residues. CDR3 bases: TGTGCCAGCAGCAGACCGGGACTAACCAACGGGGACTCCGAGCAGTACTTC. It codes for CASSRPGLTNGDSEQYF.

The chain is built from TRBV4-2 and TRBJ1-2, with unresolved D. The CDR3 extends over 17 amino acids. V was shortened by 0 bases and J by 5 bases, with 19 bases between the two germline ends. Germline CDR1 is LGHNA and CDR2 is YNFKEQ. This CDR3 reads CASSQDRVTPGPYGYTF. The CDR3 region has the DNA TGTGCCAGCAGCCAAGATCGAGTGACGCCCGGGCCTTATGGCTACACCTTC.

In its sample, this clone was seen once. The chain uses TRBV18 and TRBJ2-5; 7 nucleotides align to TRBD2. With V trimmed by 4 bases and J by 5 bases, 4 bases remained unmatched. CDR3 size: 13 residues. Germline V gives CDR1 KGHSH, CDR2 LQKENI. This CDR3 is CASSLTSQETQYF. CDR3 DNA sequence: TGTGCCAGCTCACTGACTAGCCAGGAGACCCAGTACTTC.

This chain joins TRBV7-2 and TRBJ2-5, with a weak D call TRBD2 (5 bases). The CDR3 has 15 residues. Germline assignment: CDR1 SGHTA and CDR2 FQGNSA. The V end lost 2 bases, the J end lost 1 base, and 11 bases lay between the germline ends. In DNA, the CDR3 is TGTGCCAGCAGCTTAAGGCTAGCACCCCAAGAGACCCAGTACTTC. The encoded protein is CASSLRLAPQETQYF.

This clone is termed medium-sized (0.01 to 0.1%). The DNA for the CDR3 is TGTGCCAGCAGTGACCCGACAGGGGAGGAAAATGAAAAACTGTTTTTT. Protein: CASSDPTGEENEKLFF. The chain employs TRBV6-4 and TRBJ1-4; the match to TRBD1 covers 8 bases. Germline trimming cut 2 bases from V and 5 bases from J; bases unmatched to any gene: 7. Germline V gene sequence: CDR1 MRHNA, CDR2 SNTAGT. This CDR3 spans 16 amino acids.

The CDR3 sequence is CASSLEGTRNTIYF. As DNA, the CDR3 is TGTGCCAGCAGCTTAGAGGGGACGAGAAACACCATATATTTT. The V and J genes are TRBV7-8 and TRBJ1-3, with D tentatively TRBD1 (5 bases). Looked up from germline, CDR1 is SGHVS and CDR2 is FQNEAQ. V gave up 1 base and J gave up 5 bases, with 9 bases separating them. The CDR3 sequence is 14 residues long.

The CDR3 coding sequence is TGTGCCAGCCGACTAGCGGGAGGGTCCGGTGAGCAGTTCTTC. Its translation: CASRLAGGSGEQFF. The V call is TRBV6-5, the J call TRBJ2-1; 14 bases fit TRBD2. Germline V lookup: CDR1 MNHEY, CDR2 SVGAGI. Germline trimming cut 8 bases from V and 9 bases from J; bases unmatched to any gene: 6. This CDR3 has 14 amino acids.

The chain combines TRBV7-2 with TRBJ2-5; D not certain. V shed 1 base and J shed 1 base, with 7 bases lying between them. The germline gives CDR1 SGHTA, CDR2 FQGNSA. This CDR3 is 14 amino acids long. CDR3 protein: CASSLVYVQETQYF. The CDR3 DNA sequence: TGTGCCAGCAGCTTAGTTTATGTCCAAGAGACCCAGTACTTC.

The CDR3 DNA sequence: TGTGCCAGCTCGCCCTACCTGGGAGCGGGGGGCGCCACAGATACGCAGTATTTT. This codes for CASSPYLGAGGATDTQYF. The chain has TRBV18 and TRBJ2-3; 9 positions agree with TRBD2. The trim removed 6 bases at V and 2 bases at J, leaving 15 bases unmatched. This CDR3 is 18 amino acids long. In germline, CDR1 is KGHSH, CDR2 LQKENI.

V and J are TRBV29-1 and TRBJ2-7; D uncertain. Trimming shortened V by 5 bases and J by 1 base, and 9 bases separated the two germline ends. Looked up from germline, CDR1 is SQVTM and CDR2 is ANQGSEA. The length of the CDR3 is 12 residues. The CDR3 region has the DNA TGCAGCGTTAGTACCTTTTCCTACGAGCAGTACTTC. Protein product: CSVSTFSYEQYF.

The V call is TRBV27, the J call TRBJ1-1; weak D call: TRBD1 (5 bases). Trimming removed 6 bases at V and 1 base at J, with 9 bases between. The CDR3 runs 13 residues. Per the germline V gene, CDR1 is MNHEY and CDR2 is SMNVEV (reference sequence). In nucleotides, the CDR3 is TGTGCCAGCAGCTTTACAGGGAACACTGAAGCTTTCTTT. It specifies CASSFTGNTEAFF.

The rearrangement uses TRBV28 and TRBJ1-6, with D maybe TRBD1 (5 bases). V dropped 6 bases and J dropped 10 bases, with 16 bases sitting between them. The CDR3 contains 14 residues. Germline V CDR1 and CDR2: MDHEN, SYDVKM. The chain's CDR3 is CASSKTVRGSPLHF. CDR3 DNA: TGTGCCAGCAGCAAGACAGTTAGAGGATCACCCCTCCACTTT. Using reference TRBV28 and TRBJ1-6 for the parts outside the CDR3, the full variable domain is DVKVTQSSRYLVKRTGEKVFLECVQDMDHENMFWYRQDPGLGLRLIYFSYDVKMKEKGDIPEGYSVSREKKERFSLILESASTNQTSMYLCASSKTVRGSPLHFGNGTRLTVT.

V usage is TRBV28 and J usage is TRBJ2-4, with D tentatively TRBD1 (5 bases). Germline V gene data show CDR1 as MDHEN and CDR2 as SYDVKM. V shed 5 bases and J shed 0 bases, with 14 bases lying between them. The CDR3 is made up of 16 amino acids. CDR3 region: CASSPGGALAKNIQYF. DNA for the CDR3: TGTGCCAGCAGTCCGGGTGGGGCCCTAGCCAAAAACATTCAGTACTTC.

As for this clone: The same CDR3 is also encoded by other DNA sequences in this sample. This rearrangement joins TRBV7-8 to TRBJ2-4; no reliable D call. Trimming left V 1 base short and J 6 bases short, with 16 bases between. CDR3 length: 16 residues. Per germline, CDR1 SGHVS and CDR2 FQNEAQ. Written as DNA, the CDR3 is TGTGCCAGCAGCTTAGGGATGCTGGGTTCTTTAAACATTCAGTACTTC. Translation: CASSLGMLGSLNIQYF.

This chain uses TRBV21-1 with TRBJ2-7; TRBD2 reflects the table's D call only, with no check against the DNA. TRBV21-1 is a known pseudogene. This CDR3 is 17 amino acids long. CDR3 nucleotides: TGTGCCAGCAGCAACGCAACTAGCGCCTATAACTCCTACGAGCAGTACTTC. It yields the protein CASSNATSAYNSYEQYF.

The CDR3 nucleotides read TGTGCCAGCAGCCGTGAACGGGGGTCAGATACGCAGTATTTT. It translates to CASSRERGSDTQYF. V is TRBV5-8 and J is TRBJ2-3; TRBD2 might be the D (6 bases). The CDR3 consists of 14 residues. The germline V gene has CDR1 SGHTS and CDR2 YDEGEE. The V gene lost 4 bases and the J gene lost 4 bases, with 13 bases spanning the gap.

The rearrangement joins TRBV11-2 to TRBJ2-7; the D gene is possibly TRBD2 (6 bases). Germline CDR1 reads SGHAT; CDR2 reads FQNNGV. V was cut by 0 bases and J by 5 bases, with 14 bases left in between. The CDR3 contains 15 residues. CDR3 amino acids: CASSLEWREGHEQYF. The CDR3 DNA sequence: TGTGCCAGCAGCTTAGAGTGGCGGGAAGGCCACGAGCAGTACTTC.

CDR3 in amino acids: CASSQESNTGELFF. For the CDR3, the DNA is TGTGCCAGCAGCCAAGAGTCCAACACCGGGGAGCTGTTTTTT. V is TRBV4-2 and J is TRBJ2-2; D unresolved. CDR1 and CDR2 (germline): LGHNA, YNFKEQ. The V end was cut by 0 bases, the J end by 2 bases, with 4 bases between. The CDR3 loop spans 14 amino acids.